The entry below describes one T cell receptor beta chain. Authors' methods: Reference gene primer amplification gave estimated nucleated cell counts. Generated by immunoSEQ multiplex PCR, the TCRdb table keeps only in-frame clones and is missing some. V and J calls plus clone size are reproduced from that table; the DNA served to infer D and trimming. The table includes 99,000 or so clones, around 87% detected once. The source of the sample is a study of blood T cell repertoires in COVID-19. About the research overall: The cDNA or gDNA used as material had been derived from T cells, B-cell-depleted T cells, or PBMCs.

This TCR was sampled from a man aged 50-59 years with acute or convalescent COVID-19. The sequencing input was peripheral blood.

The CDR3 loop is CASSVWAGTQNTGELFF. CDR3 sequence (DNA): TGTGCCAGCAGCGTATGGGCCGGGACACAGAACACCGGGGAGCTGTTTTTT. The V and J genes are TRBV9 and TRBJ2-2, with a possible D match to TRBD1 (6 bases). There are 17 residues in the CDR3. Germline V CDR1 and CDR2: SGDLS, YYNGEE. V lost 1 base and J lost 1, with 14 bases in between.